This T cell receptor (beta chain) was sequenced during a study of high-grade serous ovarian cancer treatment subgroups. Study-level background: On average, around 15,000 reads and thousands of unique TCR beta rearrangements were obtained per sample. Findings and caveats of the study: CDR1 and CDR2 were left unanalyzed; analyses focused on CDR3. Higher neoantigen levels went with greater TCR clonal relatedness.

Tumor samples were obtained before definitive surgery or chemotherapy. V was pared by 3 bases and J by 2 bases, with 4 bases of the junction left unmatched. The germline CDR1 and CDR2 sequences are SGHVS and FQNEAQ. This CDR3 region has 14 residues. Comment on this clone: Its antigen is not known.

Assay used: immunoSEQ multiplex PCR; TCRdb lists only in-frame clones, some missing. The sample shows 5,000 or so clones, around 80% of them seen only once. Sequencing was done on a sample of tumor tissue. The TCR sequence derives from a human donor with high-grade serous ovarian cancer. The chain links TRBV7-8 to TRBJ2-7, with 7 bases aligning to TRBD1. CDR3 sequence: CASSFNRGAYEQYF. As DNA, the CDR3 is TGTGCCAGCAGCTTTAACAGGGGAGCCTACGAGCAGTACTTC.